A selection of T cell receptor beta chains follows, all from one sample in a study of blood T cell repertoires in COVID-19. The repertoire was sequenced with immunoSEQ multiplex PCR; TCRdb's copy has only in-frame clones and lacks some. The sample carries more than 200,000 clones, approximately 80% recorded once. The sequencing sample was made of PBMCs or T cells enriched from blood (not recorded which). Receptors originate from a man between 60 and 75 years old who had recovered from COVID-19. The conserved cysteine and the conserved F or W are not part of the CDR3 here. A D gene is named only where the DNA matches it firmly.

TRBD1 | TRBV19 | ASSESGTGTYGYT
- | TRBV2 | ASSELRASPLH
TRBD1 | TRBV7-8 | ASSPNRFTGDYGYT
- | TRBV7-9 | ASSTTDYLSTDTQY
TRBD1 | TRBV12-3/TRBV12-4 | ASSFGQGGGYT
TRBD1 | TRBV25-1 | ASSQGGNTEAF
TRBD1 | TRBV13 | ASSLGWGQGNQPQH
- | TRBV11-2 | ASSLGRQETQY
- | TRBV29-1 | SVVWQGTPYEQY
TRBD2 | TRBV9 | ASSSTSGSYNEQF
TRBD1 | TRBV5-6 | ASSLRDRDMSPLH
TRBD1 | TRBV19 | ASSDRDRGRRGYT
TRBD1 | TRBV4-1 | ASSSDRATNEKLF
TRBD2 | TRBV27 | ASSLFPSGGTDTQY
- | TRBV2 | ATSARTGNEKLF
TRBD1 | TRBV7-3 | ASSLLGRGNTEAF
- | TRBV30 | AWSVTASSYNSPLH
TRBD1 | TRBV7-8 | ASSLAGQGAVGELF
TRBD1 | TRBV3-1/TRBV3-2 | ASSASPGTDYGYT
TRBD1 | TRBV7-6 | ASSPGQGNTEAF
TRBD1 | TRBV6-2/TRBV6-3 | ASSTGTGTFFGYT
TRBD1 | TRBV18 | ASSPTGPEGAF
TRBD1 | TRBV5-6 | ASSSDRLPYGYT
- | TRBV15 | ATSRDGATDTQY
- | TRBV10-3 | AISEPTQGQVEAF
- | TRBV11-2 | ASSLERSSGNTIY
TRBD2 | TRBV27 | ASRGLAGDTDTQY
- | TRBV2 | ASRGGGKLF
- | TRBV2 | ASREPVANTEAF
- | TRBV12-5 | ASGAGDYGYT
- | TRBV20-1 | SALRDTEAF
- | TRBV5-6 | ASIRRGGGTDTQY
- | TRBV5-6 | ASSFYTGGTDTQY
TRBD1 | TRBV3-1/TRBV3-2 | ASIGDSGYGYT
- | TRBV4-2 | ASSQEGGGNNEKLF
- | TRBV19 | ASSLRASNYGYT
- | TRBV5-6 | ASSLRRVGYNSPLH
TRBD1 | TRBV2 | ASSRPGGRSPLH
TRBD1 | TRBV18 | ASSPLKDRINEKLF
- | TRBV5-1 | ASSSGEFTDTQY
- | TRBV3-1/TRBV3-2 | ASSQGYRTSSYNSPLH
TRBD1 | TRBV19 | ASSQGGNVVGYT
- | TRBV5-1 | ASRQQGSGANVLT
TRBD2 | TRBV2 | ASSRGVGGYNEQF
- | TRBV4-3 | ASSQDHFRGGYT